The 29 T cell receptor beta chains in this list originate from one sample, sequenced in a study of post-analysis software for immune sequencing data. Antigens of these TCRs are unknown. Unique molecular identifiers tagged the TCR beta cDNA libraries. TCRdb reprocessed the PCR reads via MiXCR and lists one record per CDR3 protein. This table holds fewer than 850,000 distinct CDR3 sequences, around 27% found once. Notes on the study in general: About five TRBV segments were more frequent in patients than controls; TRBV5-6, TRBV5-1 and TRBV20-1 belonged to this group.

The sequenced material came from blood. The receptors originated from a girl under 18 with multiple sclerosis.

Concerning this clonotype itself: With a much larger clone just one base away, this may be a read error. The chain combines TRBV6-5 with TRBJ2-1, with TRBD2 matching over 10 bases. The germline gives CDR1 MNHEY, CDR2 SVGAGI. The CDR3 sequence is 15 residues long. Trimming took 6 bases from V and 4 from J; bases not matched to a gene: 6. The CDR3 nucleotides are TGTGCCAGCAGCCTACTAGCGGGGTGGTACAATGAGCAGTTCTTC. Protein: CASSLLAGWYNEQFF.

CDR3 amino acids: CASSWEVNTDTQYF. Here the CDR3 DNA reads TGCGCCAGCAGCTGGGAGGTGAACACAGATACGCAGTATTTT. The chain is built from TRBV5-1 and TRBJ2-3, with D maybe TRBD2 (6 bases). The length of the CDR3 is 14 residues. V was pared by 3 bases and J by 2 bases, with 10 bases between. Per germline, CDR1 SGHRS and CDR2 YFSETQ.

This sequence joins TRBV28 and TRBJ1-2, with unresolved D. This CDR3 is built from 11 residues. The V end lost 1 base, the J end lost 8 bases, and 5 bases lay between the germline ends. The germline V gene encodes CDR1 MDHEN and CDR2 SYDVKM. This CDR3 is CASSLLDGYTF. The CDR3, as DNA: TGTGCCAGCAGTTTATTGGACGGCTACACCTTC.

This chain links TRBV12-3 or TRBV12-4 with TRBJ2-3, with 11 positions matching TRBD2. The CDR3 spans 16 residues. J lost 4 bases, V lost 1 base, and 4 bases had no gene match. This CDR3 is CASSLGLLAGADTQYF. DNA for the CDR3: TGTGCCAGCAGTTTAGGGTTACTAGCGGGGGCAGATACGCAGTATTTT.

The V gene is TRBV7-9, the J gene TRBJ2-3; no clear D. CDR1 and CDR2 (germline): SEHNR, FQNEAQ (reference sequence). V was clipped by 1 base and J by 3 bases, with 20 bases between them. The length of the CDR3 is 18 residues. As DNA, the CDR3 is TGTGCCAGCAGCTTAGGAGAAGTGGCAAACGGTTGGACAGATACGCAGTATTTT. As protein: CASSLGEVANGWTDTQYF.

This clonotype showed up just a few times. The chain has TRBV5-1 and TRBJ2-1; the D is unclear. CDR1 SGHRS and CDR2 YFSETQ come from the germline V gene. The CDR3 extends over 12 amino acids. V gave up 7 bases and J gave up 10 bases, with 15 bases separating them. The CDR3 nucleotides read TGCGCCAGCTCTGACCAGGTGGGCGAGCAGTTCTTC. Translated, it gives CASSDQVGEQFF.

The J gene is TRBJ1-1, the V gene TRBV6-2 or TRBV6-3; D might be TRBD1 (6 bases). Germline V CDR1 and CDR2: MNHEY, SVGEGT. The CDR3 contains 14 residues. The V end lost 6 bases, the J end lost 12 bases, and 23 bases lay between the germline ends. CDR3 amino acids: CASRHSGTWAGPFF. The CDR3 nucleotides read TGTGCCAGCAGGCACTCCGGGACATGGGCCGGACCTTTCTTT.

The count of this clonotype is one. The gene calls are TRBV20-1 and TRBJ2-1; 10 positions match TRBD1. In germline, CDR1 is DFQATT, CDR2 SNEGSKA (reference sequence). This CDR3 is built from 15 residues. Unmatched junction bases numbered 3, after V lost 2 bases and J lost 2 bases. CDR3 amino acids: CSARRQGATYNEQFF. CDR3 nucleotide sequence: TGCAGTGCTAGACGACAGGGGGCCACCTACAATGAGCAGTTCTTC.

In its sample, this clonotype was seen a few times. This chain joins TRBV10-2 and TRBJ1-2; possible D gene TRBD1, 5 bases. Per germline, CDR1 WSHSY and CDR2 SAAADI. This CDR3 region has 14 residues. Trimming took off 4 bases at V and 4 bases at J, with 13 bases between the two ends. CDR3: CASSVRRDAYGYTF. CDR3 in DNA: TGCGCCAGCAGTGTACGGAGGGACGCCTATGGCTACACCTTC.

The chain has TRBV6-2 or TRBV6-3 and TRBJ2-4; TRBD1 or TRBD2 may be the D gene (5 bases each). The last part of the DNA fits TRBJ2-7 better; the J call may be wrong. The CDR3 is 15 amino acids. The V gene's germline CDR1 is MNHEY and CDR2 SVGEGT. The CDR3 protein is CASSEGLAYLDEQYF. The CDR3 DNA is TGTGCCAGCAGCGAGGGGCTAGCCTATTTGGACGAGCAGTACTTC.

This sequence joins TRBV5-1 and TRBJ2-7; 10 bases fit TRBD2. CDR1 SGHRS and CDR2 YFSETQ come from the germline V gene. The V segment lost 4 bases and the J segment 7 bases; nucleotides outside the gene matches: 8. The CDR3 covers 14 residues. CDR3 protein: CASSAGLAAEEQYF. For the CDR3, the DNA is TGCGCCAGCAGCGCCGGACTAGCGGCGGAGGAGCAGTACTTC.

This clonotype was detected only a few times. V gene TRBV4-1 combines with J gene TRBJ2-1; perhaps TRBD2 as D (6 bases). Trimming stripped 3 bases from V and 0 bases from J, with 18 bases between. The CDR3 is made up of 18 amino acids. The germline gives CDR1 MGHRA, CDR2 YSYEKL. The CDR3 spells CASSQIGRGGSSYNEQFF. The CDR3 DNA follows: TGCGCCAGCAGCCAGATCGGGCGGGGCGGAAGCTCCTACAATGAGCAGTTCTTC.

The CDR3 region has the DNA TGCGCCAGCAGTGAGAGGCAGCAGTTGGACATTCAGTACTTC. Protein product: CASSERQQLDIQYF. V usage is TRBV10-2 and J usage is TRBJ2-4, with D unresolved. CDR3 length equals 14 residues. The V gene's germline CDR1 is WSHSY and CDR2 SAAADI. With 2 bases removed from V and 8 bases from J, the gap between germline ends came to 13 bases.

V usage is TRBV18 and J usage is TRBJ2-6; D perhaps matches TRBD1 (6 bases). Trimming took 1 base from V and 0 from J, leaving 13 bases between them. Germline lookup yields CDR1 KGHSH and CDR2 LQKENI. The length of the CDR3 is 18 residues. The CDR3 DNA reads TGTGCCAGCTCACCACTTGGTACAGGGATCTCTGGGGCCAACGTCCTGACTTTC. This sequence encodes CASSPLGTGISGANVLTF. The variable domain in full, completed from reference TRBV18 and TRBJ2-6, reads NAGVMQNPRHLVRRRGQEARLRCSPMKGHSHVYWYRQLPEEGLKFMVYLQKENIIDESGMPKERFSAEFPKEGPSILRIQQVVRGDSAAYFCASSPLGTGISGANVLTFGAGSRLTVL.

This sequence joins TRBV20-1 and TRBJ2-3; the match to TRBD2 covers 9 bases. The CDR3 sequence is 12 residues long. The germline CDR1 and CDR2 sequences are DFQATT and SNEGSKA (reference sequence). Trimming took 7 bases from V and 6 from J; bases not matched to a gene: 5. The CDR3 sequence: CSVRGRGDTQYF. For the CDR3, the DNA is TGCAGTGTTCGCGGGAGGGGGGATACGCAGTATTTT.

The chain links TRBV5-5 to TRBJ1-2; D possibly corresponds to TRBD1 (5 bases). V shed 4 bases and J shed 9 bases, with 16 bases lying between them. The V gene's germline CDR1 is SGHKS and CDR2 YYEKEE (reference sequence). This CDR3 contains 13 residues. The CDR3 DNA reads as TGTGCCAGCAGCATCCGGGACCCTGCGAGCTACACCTTC. This codes for CASSIRDPASYTF.

This clonotype was seen a handful of times. The gene calls are TRBV6-2 or TRBV6-3 and TRBJ2-3; TRBD2 matches 7 bases. This CDR3 has 15 residues. With V trimmed by 8 bases and J by 4 bases, 12 bases remained unmatched. Per germline, CDR1 MNHEY and CDR2 SVGEGT. The CDR3 DNA is TGTGCCAGCTTACAAGAGCGGGAAAGCGCAGATACGCAGTATTTT. Translating it yields CASLQERESADTQYF.

This clonotype occurred a few times. This chain connects TRBV5-5 to TRBJ1-6; a possible D gene is TRBD1 (6 bases). This CDR3 is 13 amino acids long. V was trimmed by 4 bases and J by 12 bases, leaving 14 bases between them. The germline V gene encodes CDR1 SGHKS and CDR2 YYEKEE (reference sequence). The CDR3 spells CASSATDRRPLHF. In DNA, the CDR3 is TGTGCCAGCAGCGCGACCGACAGGAGACCCCTCCACTTT.

The CDR3 nucleotides are TGCGCCAGCAGCTTGGGTCCTAGCGGGGGGACCCTTAGCACAGATACGCAGTATTTT. Translated: CASSLGPSGGTLSTDTQYF. The chain couples TRBV5-1 to TRBJ2-3; 11 bases fit TRBD2. Germline lookup yields CDR1 SGHRS and CDR2 YFSETQ. CDR3 length: 19 amino acids. V was clipped by 0 bases and J by 0 bases; unmatched bases: 9.

In its sample, this clonotype was seen a few times. The V call is TRBV6-5, the J call TRBJ2-2, with D perhaps matching TRBD2 (7 bases). Trimming left V 7 bases short and J 7 bases short, with 13 bases between. Germline CDR1 MNHEY, CDR2 SVGAGI. The CDR3 consists of 13 residues. The CDR3 loop reads CASKIGGRGELFF. CDR3 bases: TGTGCCAGCAAGATCGGGGGGCGCGGGGAGCTGTTTTTT.

This clonotype was observed at least ten times. The chain uses TRBV18 and TRBJ2-7, with D possibly matching TRBD2 (5 bases). The germline V gene encodes CDR1 KGHSH and CDR2 LQKENI. V lost 8 bases and J lost 3, with 14 bases in between. The CDR3 covers 13 residues. CDR3 sequence (DNA): TGTGCCAGCAGTCCTACTAGGAGCTACGAGCAGTACTTC. The encoded protein is CASSPTRSYEQYF.

The chain employs TRBV29-1 and TRBJ2-1; D is perhaps TRBD1 (6 bases). CDR3 size: 13 residues. The V gene's germline CDR1 is SQVTM and CDR2 ANQGSEA. V lost 7 bases and J lost 12, with 22 bases in between. The CDR3 spells CSATGTSFDVQFF. CDR3 in DNA: TGCAGCGCCACCGGGACAAGCTTCGATGTGCAGTTCTTC.

This clonotype was recorded a few times. The rearrangement uses TRBV20-1 and TRBJ2-3, with D perhaps being TRBD1 or TRBD2 (5 bases each). Germline V gives CDR1 DFQATT, CDR2 SNEGSKA (reference sequence). The length of the CDR3 is 13 residues. V dropped 8 bases and J dropped 4 bases, with 16 bases sitting between them. The CDR3 DNA follows: TGCAGTCCTTTTGGCCGAGGGGCAGATACGCAGTATTTT. Translation gives CSPFGRGADTQYF.

The chain joins TRBV12-3 or TRBV12-4 to TRBJ2-3, with D possibly matching TRBD1 (6 bases). This CDR3 region has 16 residues. The V end lost 8 bases, the J end lost 2 bases, and 20 bases lay between the germline ends. The CDR3 region is CASQKGPVGATDTQYF. The CDR3 DNA follows: TGTGCCAGCCAGAAAGGACCTGTGGGGGCCACAGATACGCAGTATTTT.

This clonotype was found a few times. The chain joins TRBV18 to TRBJ2-3, with D uncertain. The CDR3 totals 16 residues. The germline V and J ends were trimmed by 6 bases and 1 base, with 17 bases remaining between them. Germline loops: CDR1 KGHSH, CDR2 LQKENI. The CDR3 loop is CASSQAAGTGTDTQYF. The CDR3 DNA sequence: TGTGCCAGCTCCCAAGCAGCAGGAACCGGCACAGATACGCAGTATTTT.

As DNA, the CDR3 is TGCGCCAGCAGCTTCGGAGGAACCAATCAGCCCCAGCATTTT. Translating gives CASSFGGTNQPQHF. The chain carries TRBV5-1 and TRBJ1-5, with D uncertain. Trimming shortened V by 2 bases and J by 3 bases, and 9 bases separated the two germline ends. This CDR3 region has 14 residues. Germline CDR1 and CDR2: SGHRS and YFSETQ.

The gene calls are TRBV19 and TRBJ2-6; no clear D gene. The germline gives CDR1 LNHDA, CDR2 SQIVND (reference sequence). V shed 11 bases and J shed 0 bases, with 11 bases lying between them. The CDR3 sequence is 14 residues long. CDR3 nucleotides: TGTGCCTCTAACGTGGGCTCTGGGGCCAACGTCCTGACTTTC. Translation: CASNVGSGANVLTF.

The rearrangement joins TRBV6-6 to TRBJ2-7; D might be TRBD2 (6 bases). Trimming stripped 6 bases from V and 0 bases from J, with 15 bases between. Germline V gene lookup returns CDR1 MNHNY and CDR2 SVGAGI (reference sequence). CDR3 size: 15 residues. The CDR3 is CASSPGDSVSYEQYF. Written as DNA, the CDR3 is TGTGCCAGCAGCCCGGGGGATAGCGTCTCCTACGAGCAGTACTTC.

This clonotype was seen a few times. The chain couples TRBV7-7 to TRBJ2-1; D remains ambiguous. The CDR3 spans 13 residues. Germline lookup yields CDR1 SSHAT and CDR2 FNYEAQ (reference sequence). The ends were cut back, 5 bases at V and 4 bases at J, with 9 bases in the middle. CDR3 amino acids: CASSPTEYNEQFF. In nucleotides, the CDR3 is TGTGCCAGCAGCCCAACTGAATACAATGAGCAGTTCTTC.